Below are 28 T cell receptor beta chains sequenced from a single sample in a study of Ad26.COV2.S vaccination and SARS-CoV-2 variants. Stated treatment: 15 to 20 received Ad26.COV2.S at low or high dose, single or two shots; roughly five received placebo; per-sample allocation not given. Samples analyzed were those drawn on day 63 after the first vaccine or placebo injection. Profiling relied on immunoSEQ multiplex PCR, and the TCRdb table lists in-frame clones only, not all of them. This sample yields about 370,000 clones, of which about 91% are seen a single time; under 2% belongs to the top ten. Sample: peripheral blood, taken in a trial of Ad26.COV2.S vaccine versus placebo. The receptors here all came from a person aged 18-65 years who received the Ad26.COV2.S COVID-19 vaccine or a placebo.

The rearrangement links TRBV5-1 to TRBJ2-3, with D maybe TRBD2 (6 bases). The germline gives CDR1 SGHRS, CDR2 YFSETQ. V dropped 0 bases and J dropped 3 bases, with 11 bases sitting between them. The length of the CDR3 is 15 residues. CDR3 bases: TGCGCCAGCAGCTTGGATGTAGCGGAAACAGATACGCAGTATTTT. Amino acid sequence: CASSLDVAETDTQYF. Full variable domain (outside the CDR3, taken from reference TRBV5-1 and TRBJ2-3): KAGVTQTPRYLIKTRGQQVTLSCSPISGHRSVSWYQQTPGQGLQFLFEYFSETQRNKGNFPGRFSGRQFSNSRSEMNVSTLELGDSALYLCASSLDVAETDTQYFGPGTRLTVL.

The gene calls are TRBV13 and TRBJ2-1; perhaps TRBD2 as D (6 bases). The CDR3 runs to 16 residues. Trimming removed 6 bases at V and 5 bases at J, with 20 bases between. Germline V gives CDR1 PRHDT, CDR2 FYEKMQ (reference sequence). The CDR3 protein is CASSHRPLAANNEQFF. CDR3 bases: TGTGCCAGCAGTCACAGACCATTAGCGGCAAACAATGAGCAGTTCTTC.

The chain joins TRBV11-3 to TRBJ2-3, with D perhaps TRBD2 (5 bases). The CDR3 has 14 residues. The germline V and J ends were trimmed by 2 bases and 5 bases, with 11 bases remaining between them. Germline V gene lookup returns CDR1 SGHNT and CDR2 YENEEA. DNA of the CDR3: TGTGCCAGCAGCTTATTCGAGGGCGGAGATACGCAGTATTTT. Amino acids: CASSLFEGGDTQYF.

This chain joins TRBV10-3 and TRBJ1-5, with no clear D. The germline gives CDR1 ENHRY, CDR2 SYGVKD. This CDR3 spans 11 amino acids. Trimming took 7 bases from V and 9 from J, leaving 10 bases between them. This chain's CDR3 is CAITQEGPQHF. Here the CDR3 DNA reads TGTGCCATCACTCAAGAGGGGCCCCAGCATTTT.

The chain links TRBV5-8 to TRBJ2-2; D is undetermined. The germline V and J ends were trimmed by 0 bases and 2 bases, with 5 bases remaining between them. The CDR3 has 14 residues. CDR1 is SGHTS, CDR2 YDEGEE, per germline. CDR3 amino acids: CASSLGGNTGELFF. The CDR3 DNA sequence: TGTGCCAGCAGCTTGGGCGGCAACACCGGGGAGCTGTTTTTT.

This clone was seen just once. CDR3 sequence (DNA): TGTGCCAGTAGTAGCGGAGGGAGCTCCTACAATGAGCAGTTCTTC. Its translation: CASSSGGSSYNEQFF. The chain carries TRBV19 and TRBJ2-1; D is possibly TRBD2 (6 bases). There are 15 residues in the CDR3. The germline V gene has CDR1 LNHDA and CDR2 SQIVND (reference sequence). V lost 4 bases to trimming and J lost 0 bases, with 10 bases between them.

The chain combines TRBV2 with TRBJ2-1, with D possibly matching TRBD2 (5 bases). The CDR3 runs to 12 residues. Between the trimmed V and J ends, which lost 2 bases and 6 bases, there was a span of 5 bases. From germline, CDR1 is SNHLY and CDR2 FYNNEI. CDR3 protein: CASSETSNEQFF. The CDR3 nucleotides are TGTGCCAGCAGTGAAACTAGCAATGAGCAGTTCTTC.

The rearrangement links TRBV9 to TRBJ2-1, with D possibly TRBD2 on 5 matching bases. Germline CDR1 is SGDLS and CDR2 is YYNGEE. Trimming stripped 2 bases from V and 7 bases from J, with 22 bases between. This CDR3 has 17 amino acids. As DNA, the CDR3 is TGTGCCAGCAGCGTCGATGGCGGACTGGGGTTGAGGAATGAGCAGTTCTTC. Translated: CASSVDGGLGLRNEQFF.

CDR3 coding DNA: TGTGCCTGGAAGGGGAACACTGAAGCTTTCTTT. Translating it yields CAWKGNTEAFF. The genes are TRBV30 and TRBJ1-1; D is unclear. The V gene lost 4 bases and the J gene lost 1 base, with 4 bases spanning the gap. CDR3 size: 11 residues. The germline V gene has CDR1 GTSNPN and CDR2 SVGIG (reference sequence).

This CDR3 is CASSLAQWGSYNEQFF. CDR3 DNA sequence: TGTGCCAGCAGCTTAGCGCAGTGGGGCTCCTACAATGAGCAGTTCTTC. The chain couples TRBV7-9 to TRBJ2-1; D gene uncertain. Germline CDR1 SEHNR, CDR2 FQNEAQ (reference sequence). The CDR3 runs to 16 residues. V was cut by 0 bases and J by 0 bases, with 9 bases left in between.

The genes are TRBV5-1 and TRBJ2-2; 7 nucleotides line up with TRBD1. This CDR3 contains 17 residues. V dropped 4 bases and J dropped 0; count of bases not matched to a gene: 9. Germline assignment: CDR1 SGHRS and CDR2 YFSETQ. CDR3 protein: CASSRSPGQTNTGELFF. CDR3 nucleotides: TGCGCCAGCAGCCGATCCCCGGGACAGACGAACACCGGGGAGCTGTTTTTT.

J is TRBJ1-2 and V is TRBV2; TRBD1 matches at 7 bases. V was clipped by 3 bases and J by 6 bases; unmatched bases: 16. The CDR3 has 17 amino acids. Germline CDR1 is SNHLY and CDR2 is FYNNEI. The CDR3 coding sequence is TGTGCCAGCAGTGACACCTCTGCCCGGTCCAGGGGGGATGGCTACACCTTC. Protein sequence: CASSDTSARSRGDGYTF.

The gene calls are TRBV6-5 and TRBJ2-7; TRBD2 agrees at 11 bases. The CDR3 totals 15 residues. The J segment lost 1 base and the V segment lost 5 bases, leaving 4 bases of the junction unmatched. The germline CDR1 and CDR2 sequences are MNHEY and SVGAGI. This chain's CDR3 is CASSRGTSGSYEQYF. The CDR3 nucleotides read TGTGCCAGCAGTAGGGGGACTAGCGGTTCCTACGAGCAGTACTTC.

V usage is TRBV30 and J usage is TRBJ2-1; 8 nucleotides agree with TRBD2. The germline gives CDR1 GTSNPN, CDR2 SVGIG (reference sequence). This CDR3 contains 14 residues. After removal of 3 bases from V and 6 bases from J, the junction contained 7 bases not matched to a gene. Here the CDR3 DNA reads TGTGCCTGGAGCCGCCGGGGGGGTCCCAATGAGCAGTTCTTC. Its translation is CAWSRRGGPNEQFF.

The chain carries TRBV9 and TRBJ2-1; D might be TRBD1 (5 bases). The germline CDR1 and CDR2 sequences are SGDLS and YYNGEE. Trimming took off 4 bases at V and 14 bases at J, with 22 bases between the two ends. The CDR3 covers 14 residues. The chain's CDR3 is CASSPRSFADTEFF. CDR3 DNA sequence: TGTGCCAGCAGCCCGAGGTCCTTCGCGGACACGGAGTTCTTC.

With regard to this clone: This CDR3 is also generated by other DNA sequences in the sample. V usage is TRBV7-9 and J usage is TRBJ1-1; D is uncertain. The CDR3 is 13 residues long. Trimming took off 1 base at V and 4 bases at J, with 7 bases between the two ends. Germline-derived CDR1 and CDR2 are SEHNR and FQNEAQ (reference sequence). CDR3 in amino acids: CASSLEPGTEAFF. DNA of the CDR3: TGTGCCAGCAGCTTAGAGCCGGGCACTGAAGCTTTCTTT.

The chain carries TRBV5-1 and TRBJ2-5; 9 nucleotides match TRBD2. CDR3 size: 15 residues. V trimming: 1 base; J trimming: 1 base; junction bases outside the gene matches: 2. Germline V gene data show CDR1 as SGHRS and CDR2 as YFSETQ. For the CDR3, the DNA is TGCGCCAGCAGCTTGACTAGCGGGTTCCAAGAGACCCAGTACTTC. Translation: CASSLTSGFQETQYF.

This rearrangement joins TRBV5-6 to TRBJ1-5; D remains unclear. V was pared by 1 base and J by 1 base, with 12 bases between. Germline CDR1 is SGHDT and CDR2 is YYEEEE. This CDR3 is 16 amino acids long. The CDR3 sequence is CASSLRQTISNQPQHF. DNA for the CDR3: TGTGCCAGCAGCTTGAGGCAGACCATCAGCAATCAGCCCCAGCATTTT.

The V call is TRBV4-1, the J call TRBJ1-4; D might be TRBD1 (5 bases). CDR1 and CDR2 (germline): MGHRA, YSYEKL. The CDR3 runs to 15 residues. Trimming left V 1 base short and J 7 bases short, with 13 bases between. The CDR3 reads CASSQGGGGTEKLFF. The CDR3 DNA reads as TGCGCCAGCAGCCAAGGCGGGGGAGGGACTGAAAAACTGTTTTTT.

Worth noting for this clone: A junction end diverges from the germline sequence, so it may reflect a read error. The chain joins TRBV2 to TRBJ2-1; 9 bases align to TRBD2. CDR1 SNHLY and CDR2 FYNNEI come from the germline V gene. This CDR3 is 14 amino acids long. The CDR3 coding sequence is TGTGCCAGCAGGTGGGGACTAGCATACATTGAGCAGTTCTTC. This encodes CASRWGLAYIEQFF.

This clone turned up a few times. The chain combines TRBV5-4 with TRBJ2-7; D may be TRBD2 (5 bases). CDR3 length: 13 residues. CDR1 and CDR2 (germline): SGHNT, YYREEE (reference sequence). The V end lost 2 bases, the J end lost 6 bases, and 12 bases lay between the germline ends. CDR3 loop: CASSFPGGGEQYF. In nucleotides, the CDR3 is TGTGCCAGCAGCTTTCCCGGAGGTGGCGAGCAGTACTTC.

V usage is TRBV29-1 and J usage is TRBJ2-1, with TRBD2 matching 12 bases. The CDR3 totals 14 residues. With 7 bases clipped from V and 3 bases from J, the junction kept 4 bases outside the gene matches. Germline V gene sequence: CDR1 SQVTM, CDR2 ANQGSEA. The CDR3 protein is CSASTSGGYNEQFF. In nucleotides, the CDR3 is TGCAGCGCATCGACTAGCGGGGGCTACAATGAGCAGTTCTTC.

This clone was detected once. V usage is TRBV7-8 and J usage is TRBJ2-5; TRBD1 agrees at 8 bases. V lost 5 bases, J lost 1 base, and 12 bases stayed unmatched. The germline V gene encodes CDR1 SGHVS and CDR2 FQNEAQ. This CDR3 is 17 amino acids long. The CDR3 reads CASSPEGQVLGQETQYF. DNA for the CDR3: TGTGCCAGCAGCCCAGAGGGACAGGTTTTGGGCCAAGAGACCCAGTACTTC.

The chain uses TRBV7-3 and TRBJ2-1, with 8 bases identical to TRBD1. The V segment lost 6 bases and the J segment 5 bases; nucleotides outside the gene matches: 9. The length of the CDR3 is 15 residues. Germline CDR1 reads SGHTA; CDR2 reads FQGTGA. The CDR3 region has the DNA TGTGCCAGCAGTTTCGACAGGGGAACCCACAATGAGCAGTTCTTC. It translates to CASSFDRGTHNEQFF.

This rearrangement joins TRBV6-5 to TRBJ1-1, with 8 nucleotides matching TRBD1. After removal of 4 bases from V and 4 bases from J, the junction contained 5 bases not matched to a gene. From germline, CDR1 is MNHEY and CDR2 SVGAGI. The CDR3 sequence is 14 residues long. The CDR3 DNA reads as TGTGCCAGCAGTTGGGACAGGAAGACCACTGAAGCTTTCTTT. Its translation is CASSWDRKTTEAFF.

This sequence joins TRBV19 and TRBJ1-4; a possible D gene is TRBD1 (5 bases). The V end lost 3 bases, the J end lost 8 bases, and 19 bases lay between the germline ends. CDR1 is LNHDA and CDR2 is SQIVND in the germline V gene (reference sequence). The CDR3 sequence is 16 residues long. CDR3 DNA: TGTGCCAGTAGTATGGGGGAGGCCTCAGTTATGGAAAAACTGTTTTTT. Its translation is CASSMGEASVMEKLFF.

This chain uses TRBV19 with TRBJ2-3; maybe TRBD1 (6 bases). V lost 6 bases to trimming and J lost 3 bases, with 16 bases between them. The CDR3 sequence is 15 residues long. CDR1 and CDR2 (germline): LNHDA, SQIVND (reference sequence). The CDR3 sequence: CASSSLEGETDTQYF. DNA for the CDR3: TGTGCCAGTAGCTCCCTCGAGGGGGAAACAGATACGCAGTATTTT.

This sequence joins TRBV11-2 and TRBJ2-7; a weak D match, TRBD1 (6 bases). CDR1 SGHAT and CDR2 FQNNGV come from the germline V gene. The ends were cut back, 6 bases at V and 1 base at J, with 7 bases in the middle. The CDR3 length is 12 residues. DNA of the CDR3: TGTGCCAGCAGGGACAGATCCTACGAGCAGTACTTC. Translating gives CASRDRSYEQYF.